These T cell receptor beta chains were read from a single sample in a study of blood T cell repertoires in COVID-19. Data came from immunoSEQ multiplex PCR; TCRdb stores just in-frame clones and leaves some out. The table lists 200,000 to 250,000 clones, around 89% of them singletons. Sequenced material: PBMCs or T cells enriched from blood (not recorded which). Every receptor here comes from a woman aged 25 to 39 who had recovered from COVID-19. The CDR3 runs from the conserved cysteine through the conserved F or W. The order of the fields is CDR3 length, V gene, J gene, CDR3 protein.

>15|TRBV3-1/TRBV3-2|TRBJ1-2
CASSQVLTGVNLGTF
>14|TRBV3-1/TRBV3-2|TRBJ1-1
CASSRDRLNTEAFF
>15|TRBV28|TRBJ1-4
CASSLYRGTNEKLFF
>13|TRBV2|TRBJ2-7
CASSEILPGEQYF
>14|TRBV18|TRBJ2-4
CASSPSLGGNIQYF
>15|TRBV5-1|TRBJ1-1
CASSDLQGGNTEAFF
>16|TRBV5-4|TRBJ2-5
CASSLEAGRFQETQYF
>15|TRBV19|TRBJ1-4
CASRPDRLRSEKLFF
>17|TRBV7-9|TRBJ1-2
CASSLAGGGQSRYGYTF
>14|TRBV29-1|TRBJ2-7
CSVIHWTGAYEQYF
>17|TRBV6-1|TRBJ2-1
CASSGPAVAARGNEQFF
>12|TRBV27|TRBJ1-5
CASSPVRGPQHF
>16|TRBV11-2|TRBJ1-3
CASSSRQPNSGNTIYF
>14|TRBV19|TRBJ1-5
CASTLDRGDQPQHF
>14|TRBV9|TRBJ2-5
CASSVFSGQETQYF
>15|TRBV11-2|TRBJ1-2
CASSRETGRVDGYTF
>17|TRBV28|TRBJ2-4
CASSALSQGVPADIQYF
>14|TRBV2|TRBJ1-1
CASSETGENTEAFF
>17|TRBV18|TRBJ2-1
CASSPLAASGSSEEQFF
>11|TRBV20-1|TRBJ1-5
CSGGENQPQHF
>16|TRBV5-8|TRBJ2-7
CASSLGLAGTTYEQYF
>15|TRBV11-2|TRBJ2-7
CASRFFGQGGDEQYF
>18|TRBV9|TRBJ2-2
CASSFRTSGRVVAGELFF
>15|TRBV4-2|TRBJ1-2
CASSQVTGSPYGYTF
>16|TRBV10-3|TRBJ2-7
CAISESGSPPEDEQYF
>13|TRBV6-4|TRBJ2-2
CASSPTNTGELFF
>14|TRBV7-3|TRBJ2-1
CASSFSRGDNEQFF
>16|TRBV11-1|TRBJ1-6
CASSLGTGTGNSPLHF
>15|TRBV19|TRBJ2-3
CASSPREMGTDTQYF
>14|TRBV5-4|TRBJ1-2
CASSLEKGWARYTF
>16|TRBV27|TRBJ1-5
CATAIGPDSRGQPQHF
>15|TRBV11-3|TRBJ2-1
CASSPGGGLGNEQFF
>17|TRBV4-3|TRBJ2-7
CASSQALAGAVAYEQYF
>15|TRBV5-1|TRBJ1-6
CASSLETDNNSPLHF
>12|TRBV28|TRBJ1-1
CASSQVTTVAFF
>18|TRBV28|TRBJ2-1
CASSFPVGTSEGRNEQFF
>17|TRBV29-1|TRBJ2-1
CSVEGGDSGKSYNEQFF
>14|TRBV4-1|TRBJ1-4
CASSQGPTNEKLFF
>13|TRBV6-6|TRBJ2-2
CASLGTPTGELFF
>15|TRBV18|TRBJ1-3
CASSPGNSPGNTIYF
>14|TRBV7-9|TRBJ1-5
CASSKEEGLKPQHF
>18|TRBV9|TRBJ2-3
CASSDNLGASLSTDTQYF
>13|TRBV11-2|TRBJ1-2
CASSLAGSYGYTF
>13|TRBV7-8|TRBJ2-1
CASTNDTVNEQFF
>13|TRBV28|TRBJ1-6
CASSPSTSSPLHF
>17|TRBV9|TRBJ2-3
CASSVGSPGGPADTQYF
>19|TRBV7-9|TRBJ2-3
CASSLSVAGALFQADTQYF
>18|TRBV24-1|TRBJ2-3
CATSERTGGSLFTDTQYF
>14|TRBV30|TRBJ1-1
CAWDRGVGETEAFF
>16|TRBV5-1|TRBJ2-7
CASSHGLAGDSYEQYF
>14|TRBV28|TRBJ1-2
CASSELGGNYGYTF
>16|TRBV27|TRBJ1-2
CASSLAGGVSEYGYTF
>16|TRBV19|TRBJ1-3
CASSISSGLSGNTIYF
>15|TRBV5-1|TRBJ1-2
CASSWGETENYGYTF
>20|TRBV3-1/TRBV3-2|TRBJ2-3
CASSQDGLAGWRVRGDTQYF
>15|TRBV7-9|TRBJ2-1
CASSLALAEHNEQFF
>15|TRBV3-1/TRBV3-2|TRBJ1-2
CASSQVQGADYGYTF
>11|TRBV19|TRBJ1-5
CASSITGPQHF
>15|TRBV5-1|TRBJ1-4
CASSLAGQGSEKLFF
>13|TRBV11-3|TRBJ2-2
CASTPGGTGELFF